The rows below give T cell receptor beta chains drawn from one sample of a study of cytomegalovirus exposure and HLA in healthy donors. The repertoire was sequenced with immunoSEQ multiplex PCR; TCRdb's copy has only in-frame clones and lacks some. The sample shows about 300,000 clones, 88% of them seen only once. The sequencing input was PBMCs. Source of these receptors: a woman under 30 in good health and CMV-seronegative. Both conserved end residues are part of each CDR3. Clone size appears in some rows only: once, few, many, or a class for an expanded clone.

size,J,V,CDR3
NA,TRBJ1-2,TRBV30,CAWSQKNRDRDNYGYTF
NA,TRBJ2-7,TRBV5-1,CASSLIFRQSGGYEQYF
NA,TRBJ1-2,TRBV25-1,CASSEYQGGVGYGYTF
NA,TRBJ2-7,TRBV6-1,CASRQGQLLYEQYF
NA,TRBJ2-1,TRBV4-3,CASSPKTPGGNEQFF
NA,TRBJ2-7,TRBV28,CASNTAGASYEQYF
once,TRBJ2-1,TRBV30,CAWSAVLRELVNEQFF
NA,TRBJ2-1,TRBV6-5,CASSREVMNEQFF
NA,TRBJ2-7,TRBV6-6,CASDRGYDEQYF
NA,TRBJ2-1,TRBV5-1,CASSLAGVTYNEQFF
NA,TRBJ1-2,TRBV10-3,CAITKYGEGASYGYTF
NA,TRBJ2-3,TRBV5-1,CASGPGLGSPGADTQYF
NA,TRBJ1-1,TRBV7-9,CASSKMALEAFF
NA,TRBJ2-1,TRBV15,CATSPKSAYEQFF
NA,TRBJ1-2,TRBV5-4,CASSLTGGGGYTF
NA,TRBJ2-3,TRBV20-1,CSAITDTQYF
NA,TRBJ2-2,TRBV6-6,CASSLTGGYTGELFF
NA,TRBJ1-5,TRBV27,CASPQGDDRVLYSNQPQHF
once,TRBJ2-7,TRBV13,CASSPSGTSGYEQYF
NA,TRBJ2-7,TRBV7-2,CASSLGPSSSYEQYF
NA,TRBJ2-1,TRBV27,CASRRSGSTNEQFF
NA,TRBJ2-1,TRBV2,CASRRLAGVTFF
NA,TRBJ2-1,TRBV5-6,CASSPGTSGYNEQFF
NA,TRBJ1-1,TRBV28,CASSPAGGAPEAFF
NA,TRBJ1-2,TRBV27,CASSFRGQTYTF
once,TRBJ1-1,TRBV6-6,CASSWPVEGNTEAFF
NA,TRBJ2-7,TRBV28,CASSSYRGVYEQYF
NA,TRBJ2-7,TRBV11-3,CASSFSGSSYEQYF
NA,TRBJ2-5,TRBV7-9,CASSSPGLAGGPVQETQYF
NA,TRBJ1-1,TRBV27,CASAPGQGARAEAFF
NA,TRBJ1-1,TRBV27,CASSLLLDSVNTEAFF
NA,TRBJ2-7,TRBV19,CASSLSGGSYEQYF
NA,TRBJ1-2,TRBV28,CASSFSSGGGYTF
NA,TRBJ2-7,TRBV11-2,CASSLGQGFYEQYF
NA,TRBJ1-1,TRBV5-1,CASSGAFGGTEAFF
NA,TRBJ2-3,TRBV27,CASSLSRLAGGTDTQYF
NA,TRBJ2-2,TRBV28,CASSEQGNTGELFF
NA,TRBJ2-1,TRBV19,CASSIGGLLSYNEQFF
NA,TRBJ1-4,TRBV7-9,CASSFGQDFTTNEKLFF
NA,TRBJ2-2,TRBV7-2,CASSSARTRHTGELFF
NA,TRBJ1-4,TRBV4-1,CASSQVGGLATNEKLFF
NA,TRBJ2-1,TRBV19,CASGWRGIMGNEQFF
NA,TRBJ1-1,TRBV10-2,CASGQSNTEAFF
NA,TRBJ1-6,TRBV6-5,CASSSKKQGYGSPLHF
NA,TRBJ2-3,TRBV14,CASRLLGQWCTDTQYF
NA,TRBJ2-1,TRBV11-3,CASSKRTSKNEQFF
NA,TRBJ2-7,TRBV5-8,CASSFDNSYEQYF
NA,TRBJ2-1,TRBV25-1,CASSDEGEDSYNEQFF
few,TRBJ2-7,TRBV2,CASSVVGGGEQYF
NA,TRBJ2-2,TRBV11-2,CASSPGWAGGANTGELFF
once,TRBJ1-5,TRBV28,CASSVGTGSQPQHF
NA,TRBJ1-6,TRBV28,CASRPSGGAWRSPLHF
NA,TRBJ2-2,TRBV20-1,CSAKGGGELFF
once,TRBJ1-1,TRBV28,CASSLLLPTGMGTEAFF